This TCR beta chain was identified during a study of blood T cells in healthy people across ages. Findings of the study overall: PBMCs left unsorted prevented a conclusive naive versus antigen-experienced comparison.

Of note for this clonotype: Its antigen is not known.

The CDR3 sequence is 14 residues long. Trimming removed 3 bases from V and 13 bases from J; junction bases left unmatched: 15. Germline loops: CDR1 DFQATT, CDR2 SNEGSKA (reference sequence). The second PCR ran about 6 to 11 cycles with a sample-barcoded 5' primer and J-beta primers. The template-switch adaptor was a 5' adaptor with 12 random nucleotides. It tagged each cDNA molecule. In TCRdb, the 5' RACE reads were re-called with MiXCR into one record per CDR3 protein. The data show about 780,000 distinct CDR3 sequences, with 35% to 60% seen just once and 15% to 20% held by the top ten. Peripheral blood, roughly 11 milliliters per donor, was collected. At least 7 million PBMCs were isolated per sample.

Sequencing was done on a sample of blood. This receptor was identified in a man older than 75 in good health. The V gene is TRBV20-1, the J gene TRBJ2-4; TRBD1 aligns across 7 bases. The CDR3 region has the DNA TGCAGTGCTAGGATCCGAACCCGGACAGGAGAGCAGTACTTC. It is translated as CSARIRTRTGEQYF.